Sequencing of this T cell receptor beta chain was carried out in a study of blood T cell repertoires in COVID-19. The CDR3 extends over 12 amino acids. Trimming shortened V by 3 bases and J by 3 bases, and 5 bases separated the two germline ends. Germline V gives CDR1 SGHNT, CDR2 YENEEA. This clone showed up just once. Clones were read by immunoSEQ multiplex PCR, and TCRdb kept only the in-frame ones, dropping some. This sample yields roughly 170,000 clones, of which just under 90% are seen a single time; 9.5% to 15% belongs to the top ten. The chain carries TRBV11-3 and TRBJ1-2; D not certain. Sequenced input: peripheral blood. The source of this sequence is a woman aged 70 to 79 with COVID-19, enrolled during active disease. The CDR3 spells CASSFQDYGYTF. The CDR3 bases are TGTGCCAGCAGCTTTCAGGACTATGGCTACACCTTC.